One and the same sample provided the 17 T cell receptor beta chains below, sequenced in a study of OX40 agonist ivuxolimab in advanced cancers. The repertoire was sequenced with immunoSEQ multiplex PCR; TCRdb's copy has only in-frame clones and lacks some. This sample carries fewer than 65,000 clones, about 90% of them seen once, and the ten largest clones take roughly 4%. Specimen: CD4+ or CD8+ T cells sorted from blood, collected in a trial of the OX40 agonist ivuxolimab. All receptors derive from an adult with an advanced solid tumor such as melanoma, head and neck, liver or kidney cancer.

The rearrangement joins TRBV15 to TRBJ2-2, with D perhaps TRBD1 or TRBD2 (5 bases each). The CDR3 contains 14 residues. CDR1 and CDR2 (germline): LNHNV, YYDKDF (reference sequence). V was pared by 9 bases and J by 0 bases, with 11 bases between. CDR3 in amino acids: CATREGTNTGELFF. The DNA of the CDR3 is TGTGCCACAAGAGAGGGGACGAACACCGGGGAGCTGTTTTTT.

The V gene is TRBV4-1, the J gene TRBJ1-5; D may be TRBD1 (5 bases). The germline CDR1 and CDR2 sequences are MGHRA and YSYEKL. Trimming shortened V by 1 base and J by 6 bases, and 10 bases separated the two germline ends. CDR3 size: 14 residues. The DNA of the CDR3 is TGCGCCAGCAGCCAAGTTGGGGCAGGTCAGCCCCAGCATTTT. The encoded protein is CASSQVGAGQPQHF.

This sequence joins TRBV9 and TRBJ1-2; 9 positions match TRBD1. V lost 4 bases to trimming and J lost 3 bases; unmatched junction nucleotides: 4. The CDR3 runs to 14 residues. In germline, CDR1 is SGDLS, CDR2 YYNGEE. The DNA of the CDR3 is TGTGCCAGCAGCTCTCGGACAGGGGACTATGGCTACACCTTC. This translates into CASSSRTGDYGYTF.

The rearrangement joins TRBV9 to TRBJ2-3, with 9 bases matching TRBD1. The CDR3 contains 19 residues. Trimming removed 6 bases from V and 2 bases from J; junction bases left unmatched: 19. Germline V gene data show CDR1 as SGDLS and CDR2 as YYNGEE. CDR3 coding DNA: TGTGCCAGCAACTCAAGGAAGAATGAGACAGGGGGATCCACAGATACGCAGTATTTT. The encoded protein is CASNSRKNETGGSTDTQYF.

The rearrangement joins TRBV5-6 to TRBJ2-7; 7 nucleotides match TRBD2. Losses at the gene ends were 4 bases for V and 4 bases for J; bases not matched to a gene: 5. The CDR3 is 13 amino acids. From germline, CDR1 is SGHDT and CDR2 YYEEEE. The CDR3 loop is CASSAAGGYEQYF. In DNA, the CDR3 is TGTGCCAGCAGCGCAGCCGGGGGGTACGAGCAGTACTTC.

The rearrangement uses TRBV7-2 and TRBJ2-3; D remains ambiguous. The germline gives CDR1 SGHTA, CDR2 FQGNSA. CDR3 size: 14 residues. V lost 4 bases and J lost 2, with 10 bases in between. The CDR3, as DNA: TGTGCCAGCAGCTCACTCGGATTCACAGATACGCAGTATTTT. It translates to CASSSLGFTDTQYF.

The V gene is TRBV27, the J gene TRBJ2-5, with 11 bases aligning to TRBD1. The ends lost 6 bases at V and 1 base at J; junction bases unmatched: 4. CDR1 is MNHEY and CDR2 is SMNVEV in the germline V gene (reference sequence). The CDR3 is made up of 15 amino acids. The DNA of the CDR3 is TGTGCCAGCAGATCCGGGACAGGGGGCCAAGAGACCCAGTACTTC. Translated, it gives CASRSGTGGQETQYF.

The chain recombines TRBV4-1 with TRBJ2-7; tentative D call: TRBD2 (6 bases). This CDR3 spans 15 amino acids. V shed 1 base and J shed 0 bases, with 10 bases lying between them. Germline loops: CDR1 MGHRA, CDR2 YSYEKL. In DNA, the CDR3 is TGCGCCAGCAGCCAAGGGAGGGGCAGCTCCTACGAGCAGTACGTC. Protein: CASSQGRGSSYEQYV.

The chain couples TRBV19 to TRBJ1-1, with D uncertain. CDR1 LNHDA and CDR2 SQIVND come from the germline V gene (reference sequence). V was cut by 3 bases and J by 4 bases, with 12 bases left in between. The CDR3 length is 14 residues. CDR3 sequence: CASSMFGEGTEAFF. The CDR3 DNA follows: TGTGCCAGTAGTATGTTCGGGGAGGGCACTGAAGCTTTCTTT. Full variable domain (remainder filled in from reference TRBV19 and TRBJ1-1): DGGITQSPKYLFRKEGQNVTLSCEQNLNHDAMYWYRQDPGQGLRLIYYSQIVNDFQKGDIAEGYSVSREKKESFPLTVTSAQKNPTAFYLCASSMFGEGTEAFFGQGTRLTVV.

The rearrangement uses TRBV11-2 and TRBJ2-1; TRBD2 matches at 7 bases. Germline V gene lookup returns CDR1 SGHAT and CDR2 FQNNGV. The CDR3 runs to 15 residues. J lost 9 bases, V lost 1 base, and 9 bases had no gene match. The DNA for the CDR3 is TGTGCCAGCAGCTTAGCAGGCGGGAGTGTCGTTGAGCAGTTCTTC. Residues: CASSLAGGSVVEQFF.

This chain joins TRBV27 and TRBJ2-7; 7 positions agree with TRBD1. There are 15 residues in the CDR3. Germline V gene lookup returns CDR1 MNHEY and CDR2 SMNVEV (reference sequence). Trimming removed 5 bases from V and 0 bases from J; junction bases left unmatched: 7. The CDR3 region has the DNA TGTGCCAGCAGTGCCCTGGACAGGAACTCCTACGAGCAGTACTTC. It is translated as CASSALDRNSYEQYF.

CDR3 DNA: TGTGCCATCAGTGAGTCCTCCGGGACTACCACTAGCACAGATACGCAGTATTTT. As protein: CAISESSGTTTSTDTQYF. V and J are TRBV10-3 and TRBJ2-3; TRBD2 aligns across 7 bases. With V trimmed by 0 bases and J by 0 bases, 9 bases remained unmatched. The CDR3 has 18 residues. Germline lookup yields CDR1 ENHRY and CDR2 SYGVKD.

CDR3 DNA sequence: TGTGCCAGCAGCGTAGTCCCCGAACAGGGGATGGAGGGAACAGATACGCAGTATTTT. The encoded protein is CASSVVPEQGMEGTDTQYF. This chain uses TRBV9 with TRBJ2-3; tentatively, D is TRBD1 (7 bases). CDR1 is SGDLS, CDR2 YYNGEE, per germline. Trimming cost V 0 bases and J 3 bases, with 23 bases left between them. This CDR3 region has 19 residues.

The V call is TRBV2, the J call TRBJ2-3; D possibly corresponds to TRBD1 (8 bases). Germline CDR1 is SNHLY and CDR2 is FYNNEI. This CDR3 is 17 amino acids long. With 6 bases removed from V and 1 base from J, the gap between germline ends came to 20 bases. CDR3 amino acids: CASRAGQDGGGTDTQYF. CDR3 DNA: TGTGCCAGCAGAGCGGGACAGGACGGGGGTGGCACAGATACGCAGTATTTT.

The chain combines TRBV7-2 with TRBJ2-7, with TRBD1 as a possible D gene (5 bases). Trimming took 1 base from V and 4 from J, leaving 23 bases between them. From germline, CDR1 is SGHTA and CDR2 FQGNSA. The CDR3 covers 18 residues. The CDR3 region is CASSLESDVTETIYEQYV. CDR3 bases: TGTGCCAGCAGCTTAGAGTCGGATGTGACAGAAACCATTTACGAGCAGTACGTC.

CDR3 in DNA: TGCGCCAGCAGCTTAAAAGACAGGGGTAACACTGAAGCTTTCTTT. Encoded protein: CASSLKDRGNTEAFF. This chain joins TRBV4-1 and TRBJ1-1; 8 nucleotides align to TRBD1. V gave up 5 bases and J gave up 2 bases; unmatched junction bases: 7. This CDR3 has 15 residues. Germline CDR1 and CDR2: MGHRA and YSYEKL.

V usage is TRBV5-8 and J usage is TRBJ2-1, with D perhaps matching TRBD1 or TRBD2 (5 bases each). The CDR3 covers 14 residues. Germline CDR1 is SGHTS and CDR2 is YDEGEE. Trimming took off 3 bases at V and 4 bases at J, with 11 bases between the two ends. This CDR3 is CASSSTTGYNEQFF. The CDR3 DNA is TGTGCCAGCAGCTCGACTACAGGATACAATGAGCAGTTCTTC. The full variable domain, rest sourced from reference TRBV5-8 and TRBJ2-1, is EAGVTQSPTHLIKTRGQQATLRCSPISGHTSVYWYQQALGLGLQFLLWYDEGEERNRGNFPPRFSGRQFPNYSSELNVNALELEDSALYLCASSSTTGYNEQFFGPGTRLTVL.